The 5 T cell receptor beta chains in this list originate from one sample, sequenced in a study of blood T cell repertoires in COVID-19. Clones were sequenced by immunoSEQ multiplex PCR, and TCRdb holds only the in-frame ones, with some missing. The sample carries about 81,000 clones, roughly 90% recorded once. Sequenced input: peripheral blood. The receptors shown here come from a man aged 65 to 79 with acute or convalescent COVID-19.

About this clone itself: Other DNA sequences within the sample encode an identical CDR3. The V call is TRBV4-1, the J call TRBJ2-7; D may be TRBD2 (5 bases). The V and J ends lost 3 bases and 0 bases respectively, with 6 bases between them. This CDR3 is built from 13 residues. Germline CDR1 and CDR2: MGHRA and YSYEKL. This CDR3 reads CASSQGSSYEQYF. In DNA, the CDR3 is TGCGCCAGCAGCCAGGGGAGCTCCTACGAGCAGTACTTC.

V is TRBV10-3 and J is TRBJ2-7; D is perhaps TRBD1 (6 bases). The CDR3 has 15 amino acids. V was trimmed by 2 bases and J by 4 bases, leaving 15 bases between them. The V gene's germline CDR1 is ENHRY and CDR2 SYGVKD. CDR3 loop: CAISEGRGTDYEQYF. In nucleotides, the CDR3 is TGTGCCATCAGTGAGGGCAGGGGCACTGATTACGAGCAGTACTTC.

J is TRBJ2-7 and V is TRBV21-1; the DNA was not used to check the table's D call, TRBD1. TRBV21-1 is deemed a pseudogene. The CDR3 is 15 amino acids. CDR3: CASSKGTGATHEQYF. The CDR3 coding sequence is TGTGCCAGCAGCAAGGGGACAGGGGCGACCCACGAGCAGTACTTC.

V usage is TRBV2 and J usage is TRBJ2-1; a weak D match, TRBD2 (6 bases). Germline V gene lookup returns CDR1 SNHLY and CDR2 FYNNEI. The CDR3 is made up of 12 amino acids. Trimming removed 2 bases at V and 14 bases at J, with 13 bases between. The DNA for the CDR3 is TGTGCCAGCAGTGAAAGCGGAAGGAGGGAGTTCTTC. Amino acid sequence: CASSESGRREFF.

The chain has TRBV28 and TRBJ1-1; 7 bases are a match to TRBD1. Germline loops: CDR1 MDHEN, CDR2 SYDVKM. V gave up 5 bases and J gave up 0 bases; unmatched junction bases: 6. CDR3 size: 15 residues. The CDR3 region is CASSKDRRLNTEAFF. CDR3 DNA: TGTGCCAGCAGTAAGGACAGGAGATTGAACACTGAAGCTTTCTTT.